This TCR beta chain was sequenced for a study of T cell changes during pregnancy in multiple sclerosis. Repertoires were generated with immunoSEQ multiplex PCR, while TCRdb's copy carries only in-frame clones and drops some. The sample yields just over 65,000 clones, more than 80% seen once. Germline CDR1 reads ENHRY; CDR2 reads SYGVKD. Trimming stripped 4 bases from V and 5 bases from J, with 14 bases between. The CDR3 contains 14 residues. Only one count was recorded for this clone. Here the sequenced sample was peripheral blood, taken in the second trimester of pregnancy. This clonotype originated in a female donor with multiple sclerosis, enrolled in a pregnancy study. The chain has TRBV10-3 and TRBJ1-2; D possibly corresponds to TRBD1 (5 bases). CDR3 in DNA: TGTGCCATCAGTGCCGAACAGGACCTTTATGGCTACACCTTC. The encoded protein is CAISAEQDLYGYTF.